These 4 T cell receptor beta chains originate from one sample sequenced in a study of T-cell reconstitution after alpha-beta-depleted transplantation in children. Unique molecular identifiers tagged the TCRbeta library. TCRdb re-derived calls from the PCR reads in MiXCR, one entry per CDR3 protein. The profile covers some 600,000 distinct CDR3 sequences, with about an eighth appearing a single time and around 2% taken by the ten largest. Sequenced here: PBMCs, mostly from graft donor cells, sampled 360 days after TCRalphabeta/CD19-depleted stem cell transplant. The receptors originated from a male patient aged 10 to 17 who had a stem cell transplant for acute myeloid leukemia, so the T cells may come from the graft donor.

The rearrangement uses TRBV7-3 and TRBJ2-1; a possible D gene is TRBD2 (5 bases). V was pared by 2 bases and J by 1 base, with 9 bases between. CDR1 and CDR2 from the germline V gene are SGHTA and FQGTGA. This CDR3 comprises 15 residues. CDR3 in amino acids: CASSLLSASYNEQFF. Written as DNA, the CDR3 is TGTGCCAGCAGCTTACTTAGCGCTTCCTACAATGAGCAGTTCTTC.

This clonotype was found a few times. V gene TRBV7-6 combines with J gene TRBJ2-1; maybe TRBD2 (6 bases). This CDR3 region has 14 residues. Germline CDR1 is SGHVS and CDR2 is FNYEAQ. V lost 2 bases to trimming and J lost 5 bases, with 10 bases between them. CDR3 in amino acids: CASSLQRVNNEQFF. CDR3 DNA: TGTGCCAGCAGCTTACAGCGGGTAAACAATGAGCAGTTCTTC.

This clonotype occurred many times. This rearrangement joins TRBV20-1 to TRBJ2-1, with TRBD2 identical over 11 bases. CDR1 is DFQATT, CDR2 SNEGSKA, per germline (reference sequence). Losses at the gene ends were 0 bases for V and 3 bases for J; bases not matched to a gene: 4. The CDR3 totals 16 residues. The CDR3 reads CSARDGTSGNYNEQFF. The CDR3 coding sequence is TGCAGTGCTAGAGATGGGACTAGCGGAAACTACAATGAGCAGTTCTTC.

The table lists this clonotype with a few counts. The gene calls are TRBV5-1 and TRBJ1-2; TRBD1 might be the D (6 bases). This CDR3 is 12 amino acids long. CDR1 is SGHRS and CDR2 is YFSETQ in the germline V gene. V lost 2 bases and J 7 bases, leaving 9 bases between the germline ends. The CDR3 DNA follows: TGCGCCAGCAGCTTCGGGGGCGGTGGCTACACCTTC. This gives the protein CASSFGGGGYTF. Combining the CDR3 with reference TRBV5-1 and TRBJ1-2 gives the whole variable domain KAGVTQTPRYLIKTRGQQVTLSCSPISGHRSVSWYQQTPGQGLQFLFEYFSETQRNKGNFPGRFSGRQFSNSRSEMNVSTLELGDSALYLCASSFGGGGYTFGSGTRLTVV.